This T cell receptor (beta chain) was obtained from a study of T cells in Graves' hyperthyroidism and ophthalmopathy. Hyperthyroidism was newly diagnosed in patients aged 18 to 65 (duration under 2 months). It was uncontrolled infection, other autoimmune disease, pregnancy or lactation that excluded patients. A few counts support this clonotype. Its antigen is as yet unknown. Whole-study results and caveats: Most thyroid clonotypes expanded above 0.001 were also detected in blood. Ophthalmopathy was distinguished from stable hyperthyroidism by 13 V-J signatures.

Researchers took RNA transcripts and amplified the TCR beta CDR3 regions from them. A set of HTBI primers served as the primers for a first-round RT-PCR of the TCR CDR3. Each CDR3 protein is one row after TCRdb ran MiXCR on the multiplex PCR reads. Here the sample spans around 600,000 distinct CDR3 sequences, approximately 14% being singletons. V was trimmed by 1 base and J by 6 bases, leaving 11 bases between them. The CDR3 contains 14 residues. Germline V gene sequence: CDR1 SGHDT, CDR2 YYEEEE. The chain is built from TRBV5-6 and TRBJ2-1; TRBD1 might be the D (6 bases). This clonotype was obtained from a woman aged 30 to 39 with Graves' hyperthyroidism. Sequencing input: blood. CDR3 nucleotides: TGTGCCAGCAGCTTGCTTACAGGGTTCAATGAGCAGTTCTTC. Amino acid sequence: CASSLLTGFNEQFF. Complete variable domain (other parts from reference TRBV5-6 and TRBJ2-1): DAGVTQSPTHLIKTRGQQVTLRCSPKSGHDTVSWYQQALGQGPQFIFQYYEEEERQRGNFPDRFSGHQFPNYSSELNVNALLLGDSALYLCASSLLTGFNEQFFGPGTRLTVL.